The clone carrying this T cell receptor beta chain appeared many times. Its antigen is unknown. Nobody among the patients had been given any treatment before thyroid surgery. How the authors handled the data: To classify distant metastasis in papillary thyroid cancer, a model was built from CDR3 differences across clinicopathological groups. TCRdb ran MiXCR on the PCR reads. The V and J calls were not made by the authors but by TCRdb's processing. The sample has more than 50,000 clones, 20% seen once. The CDR3 totals 15 residues. V gave up 6 bases and J gave up 0 bases, with 15 bases separating them. The germline gives CDR1 DFQATT, CDR2 SNEGSKA (reference sequence). This record belongs to a study of metastatic and nonmetastatic thyroid tumors. Background on the study: For malignant and benign thyroid patients, tumor or nodule tissue and blood were the sources whose repertoires were compared.

General study results and limits: Versus benign nodules, malignant thyroid tumors reportedly had significantly higher TCR beta diversity, in blood and tumor.

Input material: blood. V and J are TRBV20-1 and TRBJ2-1, with D perhaps TRBD2 (6 bases). The sequence came from a female donor with papillary thyroid cancer or a benign thyroid nodule (not recorded which). Some clones in this sample may be carry-over from other donors' samples. CDR3: CSAKEGKSSYNEQFF. For the CDR3, the DNA is TGCAGTGCAAAGGAGGGCAAAAGCTCCTACAATGAGCAGTTCTTC.